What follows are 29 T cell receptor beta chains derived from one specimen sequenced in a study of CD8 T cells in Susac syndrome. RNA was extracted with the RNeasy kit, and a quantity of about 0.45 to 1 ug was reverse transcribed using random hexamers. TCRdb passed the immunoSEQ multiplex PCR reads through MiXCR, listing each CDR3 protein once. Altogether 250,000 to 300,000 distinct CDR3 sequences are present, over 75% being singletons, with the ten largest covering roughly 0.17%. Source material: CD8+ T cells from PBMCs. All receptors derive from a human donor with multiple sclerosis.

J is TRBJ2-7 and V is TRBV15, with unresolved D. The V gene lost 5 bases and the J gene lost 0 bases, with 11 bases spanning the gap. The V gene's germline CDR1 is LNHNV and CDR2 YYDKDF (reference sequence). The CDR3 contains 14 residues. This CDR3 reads CATSPDPSSYEQYF. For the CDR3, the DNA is TGTGCCACCAGCCCGGATCCGAGCTCCTACGAGCAGTACTTC.

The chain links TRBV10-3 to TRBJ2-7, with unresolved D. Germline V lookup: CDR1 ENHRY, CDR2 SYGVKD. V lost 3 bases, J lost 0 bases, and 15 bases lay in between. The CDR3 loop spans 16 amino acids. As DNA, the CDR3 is TGTGCCATCAGTGATCCGAGCGTCACAAGCTCCTACGAGCAGTACTTC. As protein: CAISDPSVTSSYEQYF.

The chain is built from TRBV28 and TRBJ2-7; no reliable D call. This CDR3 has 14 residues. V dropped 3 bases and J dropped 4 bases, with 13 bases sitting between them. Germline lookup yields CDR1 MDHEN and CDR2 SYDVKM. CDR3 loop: CASSFDPWVYEQYF. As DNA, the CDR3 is TGTGCCAGCAGTTTTGACCCATGGGTATACGAGCAGTACTTC.

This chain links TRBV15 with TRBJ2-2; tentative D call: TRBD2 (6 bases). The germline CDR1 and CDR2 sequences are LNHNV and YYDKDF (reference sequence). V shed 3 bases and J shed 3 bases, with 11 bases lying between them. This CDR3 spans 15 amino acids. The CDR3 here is CATSRVGTDTGELFF. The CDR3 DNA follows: TGTGCCACCAGCAGGGTTGGGACTGACACCGGGGAGCTGTTTTTT.

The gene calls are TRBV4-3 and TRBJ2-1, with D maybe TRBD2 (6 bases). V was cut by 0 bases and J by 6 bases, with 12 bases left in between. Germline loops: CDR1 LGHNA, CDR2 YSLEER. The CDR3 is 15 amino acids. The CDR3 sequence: CASSQDTSTSNEQFF. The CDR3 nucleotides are TGCGCCAGCAGCCAAGATACTAGCACCTCCAATGAGCAGTTCTTC.

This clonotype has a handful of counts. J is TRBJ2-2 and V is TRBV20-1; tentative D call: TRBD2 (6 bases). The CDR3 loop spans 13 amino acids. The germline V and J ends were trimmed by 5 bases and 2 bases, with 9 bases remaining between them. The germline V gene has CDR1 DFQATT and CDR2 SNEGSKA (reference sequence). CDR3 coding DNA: TGCAGTGCTCCCGGACTAAACACCGGGGAGCTGTTTTTT. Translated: CSAPGLNTGELFF.

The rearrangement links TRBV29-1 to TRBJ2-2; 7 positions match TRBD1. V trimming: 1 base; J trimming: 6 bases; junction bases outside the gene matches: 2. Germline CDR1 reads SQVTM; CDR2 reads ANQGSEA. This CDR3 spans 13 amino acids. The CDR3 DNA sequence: TGCAGCGTTGAAGGACAGGGTGCCGGGGAGCTGTTTTTT. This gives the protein CSVEGQGAGELFF.

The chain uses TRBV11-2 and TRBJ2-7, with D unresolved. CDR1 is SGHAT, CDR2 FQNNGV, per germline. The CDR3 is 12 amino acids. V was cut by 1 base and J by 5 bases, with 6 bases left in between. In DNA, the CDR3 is TGTGCCAGCAGCTTAGCTCGCCACGAGCAGTACTTC. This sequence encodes CASSLARHEQYF.

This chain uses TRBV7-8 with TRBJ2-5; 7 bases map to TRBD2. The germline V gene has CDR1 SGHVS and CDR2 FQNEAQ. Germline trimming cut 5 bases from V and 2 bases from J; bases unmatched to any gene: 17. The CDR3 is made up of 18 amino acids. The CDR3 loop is CASSPGGLAATEQETQYF. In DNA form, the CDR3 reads TGTGCCAGCAGCCCCGGTGGGCTAGCGGCTACTGAACAAGAGACCCAGTACTTC.

The CDR3 bases are TGTGCCAGCAGTGAAGCGCTTACTAGCGGGACTTACAATGAGCAGTTCTTC. Amino acid sequence: CASSEALTSGTYNEQFF. The V gene is TRBV2, the J gene TRBJ2-1; TRBD2 matches 10 bases. There are 17 residues in the CDR3. J lost 4 bases, V lost 0 bases, and 6 bases had no gene match. Germline CDR1 is SNHLY and CDR2 is FYNNEI.

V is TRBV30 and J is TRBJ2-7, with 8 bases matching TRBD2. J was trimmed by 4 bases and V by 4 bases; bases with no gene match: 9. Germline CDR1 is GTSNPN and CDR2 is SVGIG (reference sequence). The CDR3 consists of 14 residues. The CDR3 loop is CAWNLLGGGYEQYF. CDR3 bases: TGTGCCTGGAATCTCCTCGGGGGGGGGTACGAGCAGTACTTC.

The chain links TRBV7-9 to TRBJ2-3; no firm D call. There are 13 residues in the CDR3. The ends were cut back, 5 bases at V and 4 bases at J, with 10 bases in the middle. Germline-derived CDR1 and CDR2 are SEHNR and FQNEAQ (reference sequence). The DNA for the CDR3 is TGTGCCAGCAGCCCACAGCTGGCAGATACGCAGTATTTT. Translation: CASSPQLADTQYF.

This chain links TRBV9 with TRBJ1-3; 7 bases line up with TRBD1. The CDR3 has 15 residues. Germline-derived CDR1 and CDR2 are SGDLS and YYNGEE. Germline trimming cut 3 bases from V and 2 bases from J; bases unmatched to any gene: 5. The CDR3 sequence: CASSGTTGTGNTIYF. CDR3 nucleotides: TGTGCCAGCAGCGGCACGACAGGGACTGGAAACACCATATATTTT.

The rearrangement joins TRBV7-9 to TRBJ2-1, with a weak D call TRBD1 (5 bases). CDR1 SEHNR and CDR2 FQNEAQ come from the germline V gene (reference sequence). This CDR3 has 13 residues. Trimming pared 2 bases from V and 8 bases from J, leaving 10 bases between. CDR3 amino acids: CASSLRGIDEQFF. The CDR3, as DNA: TGTGCCAGCAGCTTAAGGGGTATCGATGAGCAGTTCTTC.

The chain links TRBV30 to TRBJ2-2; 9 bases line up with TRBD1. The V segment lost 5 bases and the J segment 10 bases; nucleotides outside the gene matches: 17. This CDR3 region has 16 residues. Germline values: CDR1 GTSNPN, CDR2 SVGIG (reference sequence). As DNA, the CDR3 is TGTGCCTGGCGAAGGGACCCGGGACAGGGATGGGAGGAGCTGTTTTTT. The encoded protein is CAWRRDPGQGWEELFF.

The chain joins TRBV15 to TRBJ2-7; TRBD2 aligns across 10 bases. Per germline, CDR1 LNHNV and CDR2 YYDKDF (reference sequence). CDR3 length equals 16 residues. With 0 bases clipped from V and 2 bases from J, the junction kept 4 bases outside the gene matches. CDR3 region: CATSRDILAGPYEQYF. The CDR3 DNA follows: TGTGCCACCAGCAGAGATATACTAGCGGGGCCCTACGAGCAGTACTTC.

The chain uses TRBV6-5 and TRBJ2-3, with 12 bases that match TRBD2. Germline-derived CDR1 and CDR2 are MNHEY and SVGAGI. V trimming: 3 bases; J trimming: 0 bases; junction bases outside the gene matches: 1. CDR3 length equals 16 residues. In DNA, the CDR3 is TGTGCCAGCAGTTATGGGACTAGCGGGAGCACAGATACGCAGTATTTT. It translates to CASSYGTSGSTDTQYF.

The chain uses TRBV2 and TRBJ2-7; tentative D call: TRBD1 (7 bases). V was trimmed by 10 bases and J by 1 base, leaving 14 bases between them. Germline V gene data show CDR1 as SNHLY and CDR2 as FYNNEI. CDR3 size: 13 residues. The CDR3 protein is CAIGGDSSYEQYF. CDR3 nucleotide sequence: TGTGCCATAGGAGGGGACAGTTCCTACGAGCAGTACTTC.

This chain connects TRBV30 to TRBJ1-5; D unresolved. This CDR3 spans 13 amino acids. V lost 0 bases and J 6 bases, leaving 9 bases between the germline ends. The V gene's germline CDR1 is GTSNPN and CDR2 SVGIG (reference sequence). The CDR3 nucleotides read TGTGCCTGGAGTGTATCGGCGGCTCAGCCCCAGCATTTT. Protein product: CAWSVSAAQPQHF.

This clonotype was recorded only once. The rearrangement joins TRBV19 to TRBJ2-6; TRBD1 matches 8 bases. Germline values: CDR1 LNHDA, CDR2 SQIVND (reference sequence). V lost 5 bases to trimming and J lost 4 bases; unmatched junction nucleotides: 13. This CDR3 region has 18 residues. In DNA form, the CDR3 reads TGTGCCAGTAGTGACTCTTCAAACAGGGGGGCAGGGGCCAACGTCCTGACTTTC. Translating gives CASSDSSNRGAGANVLTF.

The CDR3, as DNA: TGCAGTGCTAGTTTCGGGATAGCGGGGGGGCTTTCCCAAGAGACCCAGTACTTC. Amino acid sequence: CSASFGIAGGLSQETQYF. The chain joins TRBV20-1 to TRBJ2-5; 11 bases line up with TRBD2. The junction had 13 bases not matched to a gene; V was cut back by 3 bases and J by 1 base. The CDR3 length is 18 residues. CDR1 DFQATT and CDR2 SNEGSKA come from the germline V gene (reference sequence).

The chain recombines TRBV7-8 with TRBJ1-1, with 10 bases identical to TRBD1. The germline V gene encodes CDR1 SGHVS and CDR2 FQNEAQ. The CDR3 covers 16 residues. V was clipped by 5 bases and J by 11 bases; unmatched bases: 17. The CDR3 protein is CASSPSRDRGFIVAFF. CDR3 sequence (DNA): TGTGCCAGCAGCCCCTCACGGGACAGGGGTTTCATTGTCGCTTTCTTT.

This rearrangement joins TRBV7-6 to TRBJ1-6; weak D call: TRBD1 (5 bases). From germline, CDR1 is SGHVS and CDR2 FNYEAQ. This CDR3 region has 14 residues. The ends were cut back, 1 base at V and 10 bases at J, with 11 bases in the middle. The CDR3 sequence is CASSLDTGGSPLHF. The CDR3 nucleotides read TGTGCCAGCAGCTTAGATACGGGGGGATCACCCCTCCACTTT.

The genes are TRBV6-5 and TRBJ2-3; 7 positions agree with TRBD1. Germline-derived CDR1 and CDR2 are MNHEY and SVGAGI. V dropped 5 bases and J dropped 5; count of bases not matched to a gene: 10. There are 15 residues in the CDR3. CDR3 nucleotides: TGTGCCAGCAGTCCACAGGGGTCCCGAGGAGATACGCAGTATTTT. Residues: CASSPQGSRGDTQYF.

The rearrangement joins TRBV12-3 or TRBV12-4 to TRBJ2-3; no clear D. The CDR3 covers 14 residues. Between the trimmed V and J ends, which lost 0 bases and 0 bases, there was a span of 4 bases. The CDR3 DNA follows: TGTGCCAGCAGTTTAGCGGAAAGCACAGATACGCAGTATTTT. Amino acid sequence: CASSLAESTDTQYF.

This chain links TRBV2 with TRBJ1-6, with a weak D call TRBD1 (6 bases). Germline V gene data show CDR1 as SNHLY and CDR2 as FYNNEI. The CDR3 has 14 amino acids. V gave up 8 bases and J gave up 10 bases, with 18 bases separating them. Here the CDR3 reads CASEGGLGGSPLHF. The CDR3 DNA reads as TGTGCCAGCGAAGGTGGGCTAGGGGGATCACCCCTCCACTTT.

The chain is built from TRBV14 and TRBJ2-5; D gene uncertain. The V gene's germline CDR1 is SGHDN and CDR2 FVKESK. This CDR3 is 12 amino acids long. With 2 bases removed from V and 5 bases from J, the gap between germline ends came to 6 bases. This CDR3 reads CASSQSVETQYF. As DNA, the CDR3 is TGTGCCAGCAGCCAAAGTGTGGAGACCCAGTACTTC.

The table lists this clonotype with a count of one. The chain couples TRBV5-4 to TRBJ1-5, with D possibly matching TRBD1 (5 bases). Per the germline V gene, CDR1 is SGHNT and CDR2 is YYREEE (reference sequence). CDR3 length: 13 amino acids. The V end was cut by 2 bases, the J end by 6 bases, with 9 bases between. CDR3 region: CASSFQGSQPQHF. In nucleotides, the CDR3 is TGTGCCAGCAGCTTTCAGGGTAGTCAGCCCCAGCATTTT. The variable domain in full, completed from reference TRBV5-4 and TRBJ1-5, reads ETGVTQSPTHLIKTRGQQVTLRCSSQSGHNTVSWYQQALGQGPQFIFQYYREEENGRGNFPPRFSGLQFPNYSSELNVNALELDDSALYLCASSFQGSQPQHFGDGTRLSIL.

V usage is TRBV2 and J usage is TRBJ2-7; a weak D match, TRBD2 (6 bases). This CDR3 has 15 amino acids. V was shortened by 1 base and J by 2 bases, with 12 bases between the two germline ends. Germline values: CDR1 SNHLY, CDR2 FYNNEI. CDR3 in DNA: TGTGCCAGCAGTGAAGGCGGGACGCCGGCCTACGAGCAGTACTTC. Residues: CASSEGGTPAYEQYF.